A selection of T cell receptor beta chains follows, all from one sample in a study of neurological immune-mediated disorders. Each CDR3 protein gets one entry after TCRdb re-called the 5' RACE reads with MiXCR. Found here are around 130,000 distinct CDR3 sequences, 3.2% of them singletons; the top ten hold around 1.2%. The sequencing sample was made of PBMCs. The receptors come from a woman in her 30s with multiple sclerosis. Both conserved end residues are part of each CDR3. Fields, in order: J gene, clone size, V gene, D gene, CDR3 DNA, CDR3 protein. D genes are given only for firm matches. A row's size may be missing; if present it is once, few, many or a size class.

J gene: TRBJ1-1
clone size: many
V gene: TRBV20-1
D gene: .
CDR3 DNA: TGCAGTGCTAGAGAGGGGACGGTGAACACTGAAGCTTTCTTT
CDR3 protein: CSAREGTVNTEAFF

J gene: TRBJ2-7
clone size: many
V gene: TRBV5-1
D gene: TRBD1
CDR3 DNA: TGCGCCAGCAGCTTGCTTAGGACAGGGGACGACGAGCAGTACTTC
CDR3 protein: CASSLLRTGDDEQYF

J gene: TRBJ1-1
clone size: many
V gene: TRBV4-1
D gene: .
CDR3 DNA: TGCGCCAGCAGCCAGCAGGGAGTTCGCACTGAAGCTTTCTTT
CDR3 protein: CASSQQGVRTEAFF

J gene: TRBJ1-4
clone size: .
V gene: TRBV18
D gene: .
CDR3 DNA: TGTGCCAGCTCACCCAGCAACCGGAATGAAAAACTGTTTTTT
CDR3 protein: CASSPSNRNEKLFF

J gene: TRBJ2-7
clone size: many
V gene: TRBV20-1
D gene: TRBD2
CDR3 DNA: TGCAGTGCTGCACATTCAGGTAGCGGGGTTTACGAGCAGTACTTC
CDR3 protein: CSAAHSGSGVYEQYF

J gene: TRBJ2-3
clone size: many
V gene: TRBV7-9
D gene: .
CDR3 DNA: TGTGCCAGCAGCTTATCACGGGTTGGGGATACGCAGTATTTT
CDR3 protein: CASSLSRVGDTQYF

J gene: TRBJ1-2
clone size: many
V gene: TRBV20-1
D gene: .
CDR3 DNA: TGCACAAGCCGCCTAAGAGAGGGACAAGACTATGGCTACACCTTC
CDR3 protein: CTSRLREGQDYGYTF

J gene: TRBJ2-3
clone size: .
V gene: TRBV20-1
D gene: .
CDR3 DNA: TGCAGTGATAGACGAGCCGGCACAGATACGCAGTATTTT
CDR3 protein: CSDRRAGTDTQYF

J gene: TRBJ1-1
clone size: many
V gene: TRBV6-2/TRBV6-3
D gene: .
CDR3 DNA: TGTGCCAGCATCATGAACACTGAAGCTTTCTTT
CDR3 protein: CASIMNTEAFF

J gene: TRBJ2-6
clone size: many
V gene: TRBV12-3/TRBV12-4
D gene: .
CDR3 DNA: TGTGCCAGCAGAATCCAAGGGCTCTCTGGAGGGGCCAACGTCCTGACTTTC
CDR3 protein: CASRIQGLSGGANVLTF

J gene: TRBJ2-7
clone size: many
V gene: TRBV7-2
D gene: TRBD1
CDR3 DNA: TGTGCCAGCAGCCCGACAGGGGGCTCTGGGTACGAGCAGTACTTC
CDR3 protein: CASSPTGGSGYEQYF

J gene: TRBJ1-1
clone size: many
V gene: TRBV29-1
D gene: .
CDR3 DNA: TGCAGCGTGGTAGGGGGCACTGAAGCTTTCTTT
CDR3 protein: CSVVGGTEAFF

J gene: TRBJ1-1
clone size: .
V gene: TRBV6-5
D gene: .
CDR3 DNA: TGTGCCAGCAGTTACCGATTATCGGGACGGCTGTCTAACACTGAAGCTTTCTTT
CDR3 protein: CASSYRLSGRLSNTEAFF

J gene: TRBJ2-7
clone size: many
V gene: TRBV27
D gene: .
CDR3 DNA: TGTGCCAGCAGAGATCAATTGGCCTACGAGCAGTACTTC
CDR3 protein: CASRDQLAYEQYF

J gene: TRBJ1-1
clone size: many
V gene: TRBV20-1
D gene: .
CDR3 DNA: TGCAGTGCTAGAGACCCCCAGGGTAACACTGAAGCTTTCTTT
CDR3 protein: CSARDPQGNTEAFF

J gene: TRBJ1-5
clone size: many
V gene: TRBV7-6
D gene: .
CDR3 DNA: TGTGCCAGCAGCCCAACCTCCTCTTGGGGATCGCCCCAGCATTTT
CDR3 protein: CASSPTSSWGSPQHF

J gene: TRBJ2-1
clone size: many
V gene: TRBV20-1
D gene: TRBD2
CDR3 DNA: TGCAGTGCGAGCGGGACTAGCGGGGGGACATACAATGAGCAGTTCTTC
CDR3 protein: CSASGTSGGTYNEQFF

J gene: TRBJ1-2
clone size: many
V gene: TRBV15
D gene: TRBD1
CDR3 DNA: TGTGCCACCAGCCACAAAAACGACAGGGGCTATGGCTACACCTTC
CDR3 protein: CATSHKNDRGYGYTF

J gene: TRBJ2-6
clone size: many
V gene: TRBV27
D gene: .
CDR3 DNA: TGTGCCAGCAGTACGATCAAGAGGCCTGGGGCCAACGTCCTGACTTTC
CDR3 protein: CASSTIKRPGANVLTF

J gene: TRBJ1-5
clone size: many
V gene: TRBV5-1
D gene: .
CDR3 DNA: TGCGCCAGCAGCTTGGACACGGAACAGCCCCAGCATTTT
CDR3 protein: CASSLDTEQPQHF

J gene: TRBJ1-1
clone size: many
V gene: TRBV5-1
D gene: .
CDR3 DNA: TGCGCCAGCAGCTTGGTGGGGTCTGAGAACACTGAAGCTTTCTTT
CDR3 protein: CASSLVGSENTEAFF

J gene: TRBJ2-5
clone size: many
V gene: TRBV5-1
D gene: TRBD2
CDR3 DNA: TGCGCCAGCAGCTTGGAGCCTAGCGGGAGGGCGTCGGAAGAGACCCAGTACTTC
CDR3 protein: CASSLEPSGRASEETQYF

J gene: TRBJ2-1
clone size: many
V gene: TRBV10-3
D gene: .
CDR3 DNA: TGTGCCATCAGTGAGTCTCCCCTGGATGAGCAGTTCTTC
CDR3 protein: CAISESPLDEQFF

J gene: TRBJ2-2
clone size: many
V gene: TRBV19
D gene: .
CDR3 DNA: TGTGCCAGTGGCCGGACCGGGGAGCTGTTTTTT
CDR3 protein: CASGRTGELFF

J gene: TRBJ1-5
clone size: many
V gene: TRBV6-4
D gene: .
CDR3 DNA: TGTGCCAGCAGTGAGGGGGGAAGGCAGCCCCAGCATTTT
CDR3 protein: CASSEGGRQPQHF

J gene: TRBJ2-2
clone size: .
V gene: TRBV7-2
D gene: .
CDR3 DNA: TGTGCCAGCAGCATCCGACAGCGCACCGGGGAGCTGTTTTTT
CDR3 protein: CASSIRQRTGELFF

J gene: TRBJ1-4
clone size: many
V gene: TRBV10-3
D gene: .
CDR3 DNA: TGTGCCATCAGTGAGTCGCGGGGGGCAGGAGAAAAACTGTTTTTT
CDR3 protein: CAISESRGAGEKLFF

J gene: TRBJ2-1
clone size: many
V gene: TRBV20-1
D gene: TRBD1
CDR3 DNA: TGCAGTGCTACAGACAGGGGGCCTTACAATGAGCAGTTCTTC
CDR3 protein: CSATDRGPYNEQFF

J gene: TRBJ1-1
clone size: many
V gene: TRBV5-1
D gene: .
CDR3 DNA: TGCGCCAGCAGCTTGGTTCTGAACACTGAAGCTTTCTTT
CDR3 protein: CASSLVLNTEAFF

J gene: TRBJ2-3
clone size: many
V gene: TRBV27
D gene: .
CDR3 DNA: TGTGCCAGCAGTTTTACACGGGGGGATACGCAGTATTTT
CDR3 protein: CASSFTRGDTQYF

J gene: TRBJ2-1
clone size: .
V gene: TRBV29-1
D gene: .
CDR3 DNA: TGCAGCGTTGATTTCAGGTTGAGGCATGAGCAGTTCTTC
CDR3 protein: CSVDFRLRHEQFF

J gene: TRBJ1-1
clone size: .
V gene: TRBV5-1
D gene: .
CDR3 DNA: TGCGCCAGCGCCTCAAGAGGGAACACTGAAGCTTTCTTT
CDR3 protein: CASASRGNTEAFF

J gene: TRBJ1-2
clone size: .
V gene: TRBV5-1
D gene: .
CDR3 DNA: TGCGCCAGCAGCTTGGGGCTGCAGGGGAACTATGGCTACACCTTC
CDR3 protein: CASSLGLQGNYGYTF

J gene: TRBJ2-1
clone size: many
V gene: TRBV7-8
D gene: .
CDR3 DNA: TGTGCCAGCAGCTTAGGACCGGCGGAACCCTACAATGAGCAGTTCTTC
CDR3 protein: CASSLGPAEPYNEQFF

J gene: TRBJ1-1
clone size: many
V gene: TRBV12-5
D gene: .
CDR3 DNA: TGTGCTAGTGGTTTCAAGGACTTGGACACTGAAGCTTTCTTT
CDR3 protein: CASGFKDLDTEAFF

J gene: TRBJ2-7
clone size: .
V gene: TRBV20-1
D gene: .
CDR3 DNA: TGCAGTGCTACCGTAATCGTGAGAGGGTACGAGCAGTACTTC
CDR3 protein: CSATVIVRGYEQYF

J gene: TRBJ1-3
clone size: many
V gene: TRBV5-6
D gene: .
CDR3 DNA: TGTGCCAGCAGCCCCACTTTTCGAGGAAACACCATATATTTT
CDR3 protein: CASSPTFRGNTIYF

J gene: TRBJ2-7
clone size: many
V gene: TRBV5-1
D gene: .
CDR3 DNA: TGCGCCAGCAGCTTCACAGGGAACCCCTACGAGCAGTACTTC
CDR3 protein: CASSFTGNPYEQYF

J gene: TRBJ1-1
clone size: .
V gene: TRBV19
D gene: .
CDR3 DNA: TGTGCCAGTAGTATCAGGGCAGGCACTGAAGCTTTCTTT
CDR3 protein: CASSIRAGTEAFF

J gene: TRBJ2-1
clone size: many
V gene: TRBV15
D gene: .
CDR3 DNA: TGTGCCACCAGCAGTTTCGGAGGGGGAGGCCACAATGAGCAGTTCTTC
CDR3 protein: CATSSFGGGGHNEQFF

J gene: TRBJ1-2
clone size: many
V gene: TRBV20-1
D gene: .
CDR3 DNA: TGCAGTGCTAGTTTCTCGCAACAGGAGGGCTACACCTTC
CDR3 protein: CSASFSQQEGYTF

J gene: TRBJ2-5
clone size: many
V gene: TRBV7-2
D gene: .
CDR3 DNA: TGTGCCAGCAGCTTCGCTAGTGCACAGACCCAGTACTTC
CDR3 protein: CASSFASAQTQYF

J gene: TRBJ1-4
clone size: many
V gene: TRBV5-1
D gene: .
CDR3 DNA: TGCGCCAGCAGCTTCGGGAGGCCCGATGAAAAACTGTTTTTT
CDR3 protein: CASSFGRPDEKLFF

J gene: TRBJ2-5
clone size: many
V gene: TRBV4-1
D gene: .
CDR3 DNA: TGCGCCAGCAGCCTGGGACCGCTCCAAGAGACCCAGTACTTC
CDR3 protein: CASSLGPLQETQYF

J gene: TRBJ2-5
clone size: many
V gene: TRBV7-2
D gene: TRBD2
CDR3 DNA: TGTGCCAGCAGCTTAGTGGTAGCGGGGTATAGGGAGACCCAGTACTTC
CDR3 protein: CASSLVVAGYRETQYF